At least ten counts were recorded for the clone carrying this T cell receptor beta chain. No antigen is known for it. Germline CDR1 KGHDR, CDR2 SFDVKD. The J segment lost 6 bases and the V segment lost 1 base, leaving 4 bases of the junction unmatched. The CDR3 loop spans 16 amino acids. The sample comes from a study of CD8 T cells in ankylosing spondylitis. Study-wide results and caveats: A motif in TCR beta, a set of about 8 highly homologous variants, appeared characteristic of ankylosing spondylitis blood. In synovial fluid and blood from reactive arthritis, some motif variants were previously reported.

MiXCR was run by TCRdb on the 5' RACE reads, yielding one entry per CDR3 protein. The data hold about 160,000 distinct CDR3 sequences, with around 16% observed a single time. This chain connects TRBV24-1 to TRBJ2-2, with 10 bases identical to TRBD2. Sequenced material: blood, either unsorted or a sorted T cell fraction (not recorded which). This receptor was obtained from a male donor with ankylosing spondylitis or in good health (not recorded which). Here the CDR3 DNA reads TGTGCCACCAGTGATTTCTCCAGCGGGAGGGCCGGGGAGCTGTTTTTT. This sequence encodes CATSDFSSGRAGELFF.